This T cell receptor beta chain stems from a study of identical twins. TCRdb re-derived calls from the 5' RACE reads in MiXCR, one entry per CDR3 protein. The sample consists of some 440,000 distinct CDR3 sequences, roughly 24% of them appearing once. This sample was shared with a second study, whose subject was T cells expressing NK-cell markers. As that study records: Sequenced donors, eight in total, included seven who were HCMV-seropositive and one who was seronegative.

Source material: CD4+ T cells sorted from blood. This clonotype originated in a woman aged 18-29 years in good health.

In DNA form, the CDR3 reads TGTGCCAGCAGCCAAGATATAGCGGGAGATACGCAGTATTTT. It codes for CASSQDIAGDTQYF. This chain links TRBV3-1 with TRBJ2-3, with 7 bases aligning to TRBD2. CDR1 is LGHDT and CDR2 is YNNKEL in the germline V gene (reference sequence). The CDR3 length is 14 residues. The V segment lost 0 bases and the J segment 5 bases; nucleotides outside the gene matches: 2.